The 24 T cell receptor beta chains listed next were all sequenced from one sample in a study of T cell clonality in common variable immunodeficiency. TCRdb's table, derived via immunoSEQ multiplex PCR, lists solely in-frame clones and lacks some. The sample yields about 52,000 clones, without any singletons. Sequencing was carried out using peripheral blood mononuclear cells. Receptors originate from a person aged 18 to 70 in good health.

This clone was seen at least ten times. Read data end 3 residues before the CDR3 end; the end is taken from the germline J gene. The chain uses TRBV20-1 and TRBJ1-2; a weak D match, TRBD1 (6 bases). This CDR3 region has 14 residues. Trimming took off 4 bases at V and 2 bases at J, with 14 bases between the two ends. Germline V CDR1 and CDR2: DFQATT, SNEGSKA (reference sequence). CDR3 DNA, as far as it was read: TGCAGTGCTAAGGAACAGGGTCGGAACTATGGC. It specifies CSAKEQGRNYG. In full, the CDR3 is CSAKEQGRNYGYTF.

This clone was seen repeatedly, ten times or more. The read is 3 residues too short to cover the CDR3 end, so that end is filled in from the germline J gene. The chain combines TRBV20-1 with TRBJ2-7, with TRBD2 matching over 8 bases. In germline, CDR1 is DFQATT, CDR2 SNEGSKA (reference sequence). The CDR3 has 13 amino acids. The V and J ends lost 3 bases and 4 bases, in that order; junction bases with no gene match: 5. The sequenced CDR3 bases are TGCAGTGCTAGGGTGGGACTAGGATACGAG. Its protein is CSARVGLGYE. The CDR3 reads in full as CSARVGLGYEQYF.

This clone was counted ten times or more. The observed sequence ends 3 residues before the CDR3 terminus, with the missing tail filled in from the germline J gene. The chain couples TRBV7-2 to TRBJ1-5; 7 bases match TRBD1. The CDR3 contains 15 residues. The germline gives CDR1 SGHTA, CDR2 FQGNSA. V was clipped by 2 bases and J by 3 bases; unmatched bases: 4. CDR3 sequence: CASSLNRGVNQPQHF. CDR3 DNA (partial): TGTGCCAGCAGCTTAAACAGGGGTGTCAATCAGCCC.

This clone occurred many times. The read stops 3 residues short of the end of the CDR3; the missing end is completed from the germline J gene. The V gene is TRBV5-5, the J gene TRBJ1-2; D gene uncertain. Trimming shortened V by 4 bases and J by 3 bases, and 13 bases separated the two germline ends. The CDR3 covers 14 residues. CDR1 is SGHKS, CDR2 YYEKEE, per germline (reference sequence). The part of the CDR3 DNA that was read is TGTGCCAGCAGCCCAACTCTGGTCCACTATGGC. Residues: CASSPTLVHYG. The CDR3 in its entirety is CASSPTLVHYGYTF.

About this clone itself: This clone may be a read error of a much larger clone one base away. The missing CDR3 end, 3 residues past where the read stops, is filled in from the germline J gene. The gene calls are TRBV19 and TRBJ2-3; D gene ambiguous. This CDR3 is 16 amino acids long. The germline V gene has CDR1 LNHDA and CDR2 SQIVND (reference sequence). The CDR3 bases that were read are TGTGCCAGTACCGCATTCTCCTCGGGTGGAAATCAGCCG. The encoded protein is CASTAFSSGGNQP. The full CDR3 is CASTAFSSGGNQPQYF.

This clone was observed at least ten times. An end of the junction differs from the germline gene, which may be a read error. The missing CDR3 end, 3 residues past where the read stops, is filled in from the germline J gene. The chain joins TRBV4-2 to TRBJ1-5; D is perhaps TRBD1 (5 bases). The CDR3 consists of 17 residues. The germline CDR1 and CDR2 sequences are LGHNA and YNFKEQ. The covered CDR3 bases are TGCGCCAGCAGCCAAGCCTTTGGGGGGATGGGCAATCAGCCC. It is translated as CASSQAFGGMGNQP. The CDR3 as a whole reads CASSQAFGGMGNQPQHF.

This clone was counted at least ten times. The CDR3 end is not reached by the read, which stops 3 residues before it; the germline J gene fills it in. The V gene is TRBV6-2 or TRBV6-3, the J gene TRBJ1-5; TRBD1 matches at 8 bases. Per the germline V gene, CDR1 is MNHEY and CDR2 is SVGEGT. This CDR3 has 15 residues. The V and J ends lost 8 bases and 2 bases, in that order; junction bases with no gene match: 8. CDR3 loop: CASLGQGAGNQPQHF. CDR3 DNA (partial): TGTGCCAGCCTGGGTCAGGGGGCCGGCAATCAGCCC.

This clone was seen at least ten times. The CDR3 end falls 3 residues outside the read, so it is completed with the germline J gene. The gene calls are TRBV11-3 and TRBJ2-1; perhaps D is TRBD1 or TRBD2 (5 bases each). CDR3 length: 14 residues. V dropped 5 bases and J dropped 2 bases, with 10 bases sitting between them. CDR1 and CDR2 from the germline V gene are SGHNT and YENEEA. The sequenced part of the CDR3 DNA is TGTGCCAGCAGCGAGGGGCTAGCCTACAATGAG. This sequence encodes CASSEGLAYNE. The CDR3 in full is CASSEGLAYNEQFF.

Many counts were recorded for this clone. The read is 3 residues too short to cover the CDR3 end, so that end is filled in from the germline J gene. This chain connects TRBV23-1 to TRBJ1-4, with D perhaps TRBD1 (6 bases). TRBV23-1 is marked as an open reading frame, function uncertain. V was cut by 6 bases and J by 0 bases, with 14 bases left in between. There are 16 residues in the CDR3. CDR3: CASSPNRTATNEKLFF. Incomplete CDR3 DNA: TGCGCCAGCAGCCCTAACCGGACAGCAACTAATGAAAAA.

This clone was seen repeatedly, ten times or more. The CDR3 goes on 3 residues after the read ends, and that part is filled in from the germline J gene. The gene calls are TRBV20-1 and TRBJ1-5; D unresolved. There are 14 residues in the CDR3. The germline V gene encodes CDR1 DFQATT and CDR2 SNEGSKA (reference sequence). The germline V and J ends were trimmed by 0 bases and 3 bases, with 9 bases remaining between them. The DNA read from the CDR3 is TGCAGTGCTAGAGATTCCAGGTTCAATCAGCCC. Translation gives CSARDSRFNQP. The full CDR3 sequence reads CSARDSRFNQPQHF.

In this sample, this clone turned up a few times. The CDR3 extends 3 residues past the end of the read, so its final part is completed from the germline J gene. The sample has other DNA sequences that encode this CDR3 too. The chain uses TRBV7-9 and TRBJ2-3; no definite D call. This CDR3 is 15 amino acids long. Germline assignment: CDR1 SEHNR and CDR2 FQNEAQ (reference sequence). Trimming stripped 5 bases from V and 5 bases from J, with 17 bases between. The CDR3 bases that were read are TGTGCCAGCAGCCCGGAACGATTAGCCATAGATACG. Its translation is CASSPERLAIDT. The CDR3 in full is CASSPERLAIDTQYF.

This clone has a count of ten or more. Read coverage stops 3 residues before the CDR3 terminus; the germline J gene supplies the remainder. The V gene is TRBV14, the J gene TRBJ2-2, with a possible D match to TRBD2 (6 bases). Per the germline V gene, CDR1 is SGHDN and CDR2 is FVKESK. The CDR3 contains 15 residues. The V gene lost 6 bases and the J gene lost 0 bases, with 11 bases spanning the gap. The CDR3 spells CASSRLGANTGELFF. The part of the CDR3 DNA that was read is TGTGCCAGCAGTAGACTAGGCGCGAACACCGGGGAG.

This clone was recorded at least ten times. The CDR3 loop is CASSMTATGPQETQYF. The part of the CDR3 DNA that was read is TGTGCCAGTAGTATGACAGCTACAGGGCCCCAAGAGACC. This chain uses TRBV19 with TRBJ2-5, with D maybe TRBD1 (6 bases). The CDR3 end falls 3 residues outside the read, so it is completed with the germline J gene. The germline V gene has CDR1 LNHDA and CDR2 SQIVND (reference sequence). The germline V and J ends were trimmed by 3 bases and 1 base, with 15 bases remaining between them. The CDR3 spans 16 residues.

This clone was seen repeatedly, ten times or more. Read data end 3 residues before the CDR3 end; the end is taken from the germline J gene. The chain recombines TRBV2 with TRBJ2-1; 8 bases match TRBD2. Germline CDR1 is SNHLY and CDR2 is FYNNEI. V shed 4 bases, J shed 6 bases, and the junction held 2 bases outside the gene matches. The CDR3 loop spans 13 amino acids. CDR3 residues: CASSGGLGNEQFF. The part of the CDR3 DNA that was read is TGTGCCAGCAGTGGGGGACTAGGCAATGAG.

The table lists this clone with many counts. The read finishes 3 residues shy of the CDR3 end, and the germline J gene is used to complete it. The J gene is TRBJ2-5, the V gene TRBV7-6; TRBD1 matches at 7 bases. The CDR3 extends over 15 amino acids. Trimming cost V 5 bases and J 6 bases; bases outside gene matches: 12. Germline values: CDR1 SGHVS, CDR2 FNYEAQ. CDR3 residues: CASSEDRIVIKTQYF. CDR3 DNA, as far as it was read: TGTGCCAGCAGCGAGGACAGGATTGTAATAAAGACC.

The table lists this clone with many counts. The missing CDR3 end, 3 residues past where the read stops, is filled in from the germline J gene. J is TRBJ2-6 and V is TRBV20-1; 9 bases fit TRBD1. The CDR3 length is 18 residues. Per the germline V gene, CDR1 is DFQATT and CDR2 is SNEGSKA (reference sequence). The junction had 10 bases not matched to a gene; V was cut back by 2 bases and J by 2 bases. This CDR3 is CSARPRDRVGAGANVLTF. The DNA read from the CDR3 is TGCAGTGCTAGACCCCGGGACAGGGTTGGAGCTGGGGCCAACGTC.

This clone was recorded many times. CDR3: CASRADTSYEQYF. CDR3 bases read: TGTGCCAGTAGGGCCGACACCTCCTACGAG. The chain recombines TRBV19 with TRBJ2-7; D gene uncertain. The read falls 3 residues short of the CDR3 end, and the missing part is taken from the germline J gene. Looked up from germline, CDR1 is LNHDA and CDR2 is SQIVND (reference sequence). CDR3 size: 13 residues. Trimming shortened V by 6 bases and J by 0 bases, and 9 bases separated the two germline ends.

This clone has at least ten counts. Read sequence stops 3 residues before the CDR3 end, and the germline J gene provides the missing end. The chain uses TRBV19 and TRBJ2-6; tentatively, D is TRBD2 (6 bases). V was pared by 3 bases and J by 0 bases, with 9 bases between. This CDR3 has 16 residues. CDR1 is LNHDA, CDR2 SQIVND, per germline (reference sequence). The chain's CDR3 is CASSIGTDSGANVLTF. CDR3 DNA, as far as it was read: TGTGCCAGTAGTATTGGGACTGACTCTGGGGCCAACGTC.

Ten or more counts support this clone. The read ends 3 residues before the CDR3 terminus; that terminus is restored from the germline J gene. The V and J genes are TRBV29-1 and TRBJ1-2; 9 bases agree with TRBD1. Per the germline V gene, CDR1 is SQVTM and CDR2 is ANQGSEA. The CDR3 is 19 amino acids. The J segment lost 5 bases and the V segment lost 5 bases, leaving 24 bases of the junction unmatched. Incomplete CDR3 DNA: TGCAGCGTTTTCTTCTGGGGGACAGGGCCACCCTTTGTGAGGTATGGC. Its protein product is CSVFFWGTGPPFVRYG. The entire CDR3 protein is CSVFFWGTGPPFVRYGYTF.

This clone was picked up many times. The CDR3 end falls 3 residues outside the read, so it is completed with the germline J gene. The J gene is TRBJ2-3, the V gene TRBV5-1, with unresolved D. The CDR3 has 14 amino acids. Between the trimmed V and J ends, which lost 0 bases and 4 bases, there was a span of 9 bases. Germline assignment: CDR1 SGHRS and CDR2 YFSETQ. The CDR3 DNA, read in part, is TGCGCCAGCAGCTTGGTTCAGCAGGCAGATACG. Protein sequence: CASSLVQQADT. The CDR3 reads in full as CASSLVQQADTQYF. The complete variable domain, with remaining parts taken from reference TRBV5-1 and TRBJ2-3, reads KAGVTQTPRYLIKTRGQQVTLSCSPISGHRSVSWYQQTPGQGLQFLFEYFSETQRNKGNFPGRFSGRQFSNSRSEMNVSTLELGDSALYLCASSLVQQADTQYFGPGTRLTVL.

As for this clone: The read finishes 3 residues shy of the CDR3 end, and the germline J gene is used to complete it. J is TRBJ1-2 and V is TRBV6-2 or TRBV6-3; D call uncertain. The CDR3 runs to 16 residues. The germline V gene encodes CDR1 MNHEY and CDR2 SVGEGT. Incomplete CDR3 DNA: TGTGCCAGCAGTTACTCTGCTAGCGGGAGCCACCATACC. This sequence encodes CASSYSASGSHHT. The whole CDR3 protein reads CASSYSASGSHHTYTF.

In this sample, this clone turned up many times. The read comes to an end 3 residues before the CDR3 does, leaving the germline J gene to fill in the end. This chain links TRBV19 with TRBJ2-1, with 7 bases lining up with TRBD1. J lost 9 bases, V lost 2 bases, and 4 bases had no gene match. The CDR3 runs 13 residues. The germline gives CDR1 LNHDA, CDR2 SQIVND (reference sequence). CDR3 loop: CASSILRQGEQFF. CDR3 DNA, as far as it was read: TGTGCCAGTAGTATACTTAGACAGGGTGAG.

This clone was picked up many times. The read comes to an end 3 residues before the CDR3 does, leaving the germline J gene to fill in the end. The rearrangement uses TRBV7-8 and TRBJ2-1, with TRBD2 identical over 16 bases. The ends lost 8 bases at V and 9 bases at J; junction bases unmatched: 7. This CDR3 has 15 amino acids. Germline CDR1 is SGHVS and CDR2 is FQNEAQ. Incomplete CDR3 DNA: TGTGCCAGCGAGCCGGGACTAGCGGGAGGGGGTGAG. This translates into CASEPGLAGGGE. The whole CDR3 protein reads CASEPGLAGGGEQFF.

At least ten counts were recorded for this clone. The observed sequence ends 3 residues before the CDR3 terminus, with the missing tail filled in from the germline J gene. The chain has TRBV18 and TRBJ1-1; unclear D gene. The germline V gene encodes CDR1 KGHSH and CDR2 LQKENI. The CDR3 covers 15 residues. Between the trimmed V and J ends, which lost 4 bases and 3 bases, there was a span of 15 bases. The CDR3 region is CASSLGPWSDTEAFF. CDR3 DNA (partial): TGTGCCAGCTCACTCGGTCCCTGGTCGGACACTGAA.